This TCR beta chain was observed in a study of blood T cell repertoires in COVID-19. In the authors' methods: Using reference gene primer amplification, nucleated cell counts were estimated. Sequencing was performed with immunoSEQ multiplex PCR; in TCRdb, only in-frame clones are kept and a portion is missing. V, J and clone size were drawn from that table, and D and trimming were deduced from the DNA. The sample lists some 250,000 clones, over 80% seen once, with around 26% in the top ten. Only one count was recorded for this clone. Germline V gene sequence: CDR1 MNHEY, CDR2 SMNVEV (reference sequence). The CDR3 is 19 residues long. V was clipped by 5 bases and J by 1 base; unmatched bases: 18.

The sequencing input was peripheral blood. The gene calls are TRBV27 and TRBJ2-7; 9 bases fit TRBD1. This TCR derives from a man between 35 and 55 years old with acute or convalescent COVID-19. CDR3 sequence (DNA): TGTGCCAGCAGTAAGACGGGACAGGGAGTATCGTTCCTTTCCTACGAGCAGTACTTC. As protein: CASSKTGQGVSFLSYEQYF.